This T cell receptor (beta chain) is drawn from a study of OX40 agonist ivuxolimab in advanced cancers. The CDR3 runs to 15 residues. Losses at the gene ends were 2 bases for V and 4 bases for J; bases not matched to a gene: 8. Germline V gives CDR1 SGHVS, CDR2 FNYEAQ. As to this clone: Its antigen is as yet unknown.

Broader study findings: CD4+ and CD8+ T cells in blood underwent clonal expansion by week 6 at 0.1 to 3.0 mg/kg.

Clones were read by immunoSEQ multiplex PCR, and TCRdb kept only the in-frame ones, dropping some. This repertoire shows approximately 22,000 clones, over 65% found once; its top ten account for roughly 34%. The chain employs TRBV7-6 and TRBJ2-7, with 7 bases identical to TRBD1. The clonotype originates from an adult with an advanced solid tumor such as melanoma, head and neck, liver or kidney cancer. The sample in question was CD4+ or CD8+ T cells sorted from blood, obtained in a trial of the OX40 agonist ivuxolimab. The CDR3 loop is CASSLSRDRDYEQYF. The CDR3 DNA reads TGTGCCAGCAGCTTAAGCCGGGACAGAGATTACGAGCAGTACTTC.